Listed below are T cell receptor beta chains from one sample, sequenced in a study of cytomegalovirus exposure and HLA in healthy donors. Method: immunoSEQ multiplex PCR; TCRdb's copy keeps in-frame clones and lacks some. Its table records about 150,000 clones. Material for sequencing was PBMCs. Receptors were obtained from a woman aged 45-59 years in good health and CMV-seronegative. Both conserved end residues are part of each CDR3. The order of the fields is CDR3 protein, CDR3 DNA, J gene, V gene, D gene. A D gene is named only where the DNA matches it firmly.

cdr3_aa: CATSRGGEKLFF
cdr3_nt: TGTGCCACCAGCAGAGGAGGTGAAAAACTGTTTTTT
j_call: TRBJ1-4
v_call: TRBV15
d_call: NA

cdr3_aa: CASSQTRGAGVYYEQYF
cdr3_nt: TGTGCCAGCAGCCAAACCCGTGGGGCAGGTGTTTACTACGAGCAGTACTTC
j_call: TRBJ2-7
v_call: TRBV4-2
d_call: NA

cdr3_aa: CASSPVRGCEGNQPQHF
cdr3_nt: TGCGCCAGCAGTCCCGTTCGGGGGTGTGAGGGCAATCAGCCCCAGCATTTT
j_call: TRBJ1-5
v_call: TRBV23-1
d_call: NA

cdr3_aa: CASSSNRVQNQPQHF
cdr3_nt: TGTGCCAGTAGTTCTAACAGGGTGCAAAATCAGCCCCAGCATTTT
j_call: TRBJ1-5
v_call: TRBV19
d_call: NA

cdr3_aa: CASSLAGQGDNEQFF
cdr3_nt: TGCGCCAGCAGCTTGGCGGGACAGGGGGACAATGAGCAGTTCTTC
j_call: TRBJ2-1
v_call: TRBV5-1
d_call: TRBD1

cdr3_aa: CASSLGVGVQNNSPLHF
cdr3_nt: TGCGCCAGCAGCTTGGGGGTAGGGGTCCAAAATAATTCACCCCTCCACTTT
j_call: TRBJ1-6
v_call: TRBV5-1
d_call: NA

cdr3_aa: CAWNGGLGLNTEAFF
cdr3_nt: TGTGCCTGGAACGGGGGGCTGGGATTGAACACTGAAGCTTTCTTT
j_call: TRBJ1-1
v_call: TRBV30
d_call: NA

cdr3_aa: CASTRVINQPQHF
cdr3_nt: TGTGCCAGTACCAGGGTGATAAATCAGCCCCAGCATTTT
j_call: TRBJ1-5
v_call: TRBV19
d_call: NA

cdr3_aa: CASSMGTRGPTEAFF
cdr3_nt: TGTGCCAGTAGTATGGGGACCAGGGGGCCCACTGAAGCTTTCTTT
j_call: TRBJ1-1
v_call: TRBV19
d_call: TRBD1

cdr3_aa: CASSLEGGGEAFF
cdr3_nt: TGTGCCAGCAGCTTAGAAGGTGGAGGTGAAGCTTTCTTT
j_call: TRBJ1-1
v_call: TRBV11-1
d_call: NA

cdr3_aa: CASSPGGTGGYGYTF
cdr3_nt: TGTGCCAGCAGCCCGGGGGGGACAGGGGGCTATGGCTACACCTTC
j_call: TRBJ1-2
v_call: TRBV9
d_call: TRBD1

cdr3_aa: CASSLDGVQLGYTF
cdr3_nt: TGCGCCAGCAGTTTAGATGGTGTGCAACTAGGCTACACCTTC
j_call: TRBJ1-2
v_call: TRBV10-1
d_call: NA

cdr3_aa: CAWSRDRPYGYTF
cdr3_nt: TGTGCCTGGAGTCGGGACAGGCCGTATGGCTACACCTTC
j_call: TRBJ1-2
v_call: TRBV30
d_call: TRBD1

cdr3_aa: CASSPGSRYEQYF
cdr3_nt: TGTGCCAGCAGTCCGGGGAGCCGGTACGAGCAGTACTTC
j_call: TRBJ2-7
v_call: TRBV28
d_call: NA

cdr3_aa: CASSPLGGNEKLFF
cdr3_nt: TGTGCCAGCAGTCCTTTGGGGGGGAATGAAAAACTGTTTTTT
j_call: TRBJ1-4
v_call: TRBV25-1
d_call: NA

cdr3_aa: CSVALWTTNTEAFF
cdr3_nt: TGCAGCGTTGCTCTTTGGACTACGAACACTGAAGCTTTCTTT
j_call: TRBJ1-1
v_call: TRBV29-1
d_call: NA

cdr3_aa: CASSGTDWGDNEKLFF
cdr3_nt: TGTGCCAGCAGCGGGACGGATTGGGGGGATAATGAAAAACTGTTTTTT
j_call: TRBJ1-4
v_call: TRBV7-9
d_call: NA

cdr3_aa: CASRSLGGTGELFF
cdr3_nt: TGCGCCAGCAGGAGTCTAGGTGGCACCGGGGAGCTGTTTTTT
j_call: TRBJ2-2
v_call: TRBV4-1
d_call: NA